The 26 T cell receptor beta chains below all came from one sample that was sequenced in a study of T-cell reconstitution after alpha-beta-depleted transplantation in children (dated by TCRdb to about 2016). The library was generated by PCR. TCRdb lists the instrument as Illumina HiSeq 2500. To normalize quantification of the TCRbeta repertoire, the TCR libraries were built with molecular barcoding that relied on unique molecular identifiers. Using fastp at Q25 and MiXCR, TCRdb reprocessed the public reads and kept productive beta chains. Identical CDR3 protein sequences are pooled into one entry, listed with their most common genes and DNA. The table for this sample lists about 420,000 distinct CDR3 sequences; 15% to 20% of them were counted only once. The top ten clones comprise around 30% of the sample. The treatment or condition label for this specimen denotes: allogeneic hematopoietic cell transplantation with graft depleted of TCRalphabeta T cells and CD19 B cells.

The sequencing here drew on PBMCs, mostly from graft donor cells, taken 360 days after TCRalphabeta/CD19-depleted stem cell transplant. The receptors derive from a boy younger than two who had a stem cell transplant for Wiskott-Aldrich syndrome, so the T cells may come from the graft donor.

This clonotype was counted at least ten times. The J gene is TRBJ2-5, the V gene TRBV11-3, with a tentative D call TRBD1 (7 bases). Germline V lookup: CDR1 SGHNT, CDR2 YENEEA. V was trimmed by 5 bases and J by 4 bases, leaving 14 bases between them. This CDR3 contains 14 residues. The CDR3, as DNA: TGTGCCAGCAGCACTCGACAGGGAGGAGAGACCCAGTACTTC. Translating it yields CASSTRQGGETQYF.

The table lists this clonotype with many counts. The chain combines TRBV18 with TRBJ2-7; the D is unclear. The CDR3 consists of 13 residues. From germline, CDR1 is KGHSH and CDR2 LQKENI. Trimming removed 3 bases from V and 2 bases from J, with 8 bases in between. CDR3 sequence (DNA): TGTGCCAGCTCACCGAACCAGCCCTACGAGCAGTACTTC. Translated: CASSPNQPYEQYF.

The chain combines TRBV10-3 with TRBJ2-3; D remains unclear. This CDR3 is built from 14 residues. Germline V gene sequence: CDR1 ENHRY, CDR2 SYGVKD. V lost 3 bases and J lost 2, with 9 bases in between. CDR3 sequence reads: CAISELQYTDTQYF. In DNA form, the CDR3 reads TGTGCCATCAGTGAACTACAGTACACAGATACGCAGTATTTT.

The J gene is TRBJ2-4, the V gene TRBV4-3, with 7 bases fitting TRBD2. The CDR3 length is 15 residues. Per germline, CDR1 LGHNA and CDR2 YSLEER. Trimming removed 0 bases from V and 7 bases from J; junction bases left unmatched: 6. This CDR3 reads CASSQEPWGGNIQYF. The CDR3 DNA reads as TGCGCCAGCAGCCAAGAGCCCTGGGGGGGTAACATTCAGTACTTC.

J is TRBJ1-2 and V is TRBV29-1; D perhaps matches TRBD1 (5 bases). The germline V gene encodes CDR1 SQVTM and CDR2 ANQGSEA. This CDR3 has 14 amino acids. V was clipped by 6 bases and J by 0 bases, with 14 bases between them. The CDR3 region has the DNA TGCAGCGTGGTCACAGGTTTTTCTAACTATGGCTACACCTTC. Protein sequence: CSVVTGFSNYGYTF.

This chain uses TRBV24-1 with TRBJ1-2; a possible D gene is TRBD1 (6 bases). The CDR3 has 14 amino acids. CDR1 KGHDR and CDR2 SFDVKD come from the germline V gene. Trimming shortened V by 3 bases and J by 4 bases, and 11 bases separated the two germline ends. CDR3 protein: CATSDRDILYGYTF. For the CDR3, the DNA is TGTGCCACCAGTGATCGGGACATTCTCTATGGCTACACCTTC.

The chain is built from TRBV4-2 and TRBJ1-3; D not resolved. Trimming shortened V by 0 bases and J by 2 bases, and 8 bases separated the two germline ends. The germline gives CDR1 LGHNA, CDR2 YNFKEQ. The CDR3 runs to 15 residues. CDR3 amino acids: CASSQDPGAGNTIYF. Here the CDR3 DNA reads TGTGCCAGCAGCCAAGATCCCGGGGCTGGAAACACCATATATTTT.

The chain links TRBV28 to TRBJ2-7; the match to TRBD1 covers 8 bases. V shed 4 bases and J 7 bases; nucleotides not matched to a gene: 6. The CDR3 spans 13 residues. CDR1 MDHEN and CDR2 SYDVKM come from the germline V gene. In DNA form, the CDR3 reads TGTGCCAGCAGTTGGGACAGGAGTCTAGAGCAGTACTTC. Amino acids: CASSWDRSLEQYF.

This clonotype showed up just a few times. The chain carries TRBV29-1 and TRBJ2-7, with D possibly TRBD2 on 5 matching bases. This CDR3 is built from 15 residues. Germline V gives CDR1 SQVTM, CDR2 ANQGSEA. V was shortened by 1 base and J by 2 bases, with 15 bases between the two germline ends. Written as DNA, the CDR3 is TGCAGCGTTGAAGTAGGAGGTCGATGGGCCTACGAGCAGTACTTC. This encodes CSVEVGGRWAYEQYF.

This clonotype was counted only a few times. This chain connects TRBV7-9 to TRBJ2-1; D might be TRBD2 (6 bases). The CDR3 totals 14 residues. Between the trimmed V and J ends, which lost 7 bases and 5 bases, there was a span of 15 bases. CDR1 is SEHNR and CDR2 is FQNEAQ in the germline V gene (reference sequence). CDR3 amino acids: CASTPAGFDNEQFF. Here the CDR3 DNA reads TGTGCCAGCACCCCGGCGGGGTTCGACAATGAGCAGTTCTTC.

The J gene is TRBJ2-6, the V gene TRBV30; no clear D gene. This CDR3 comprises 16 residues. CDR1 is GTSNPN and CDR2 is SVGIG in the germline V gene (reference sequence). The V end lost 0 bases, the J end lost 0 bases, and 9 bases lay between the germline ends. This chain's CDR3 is CAWSVHGVSGANVLTF. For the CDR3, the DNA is TGTGCCTGGAGTGTACATGGAGTCTCTGGGGCCAACGTCCTGACTTTC.

In DNA, the CDR3 is TGTGCCAGCAGCGCCGCGGGGGGGCATACGCAGTATTTT. This translates into CASSAAGGHTQYF. This rearrangement joins TRBV9 to TRBJ2-3, with TRBD2 matching 9 bases. Trimming at V came to 3 bases and at J to 7 bases, leaving 3 bases not matched to a gene. The CDR3 consists of 13 residues. CDR1 is SGDLS, CDR2 YYNGEE, per germline.

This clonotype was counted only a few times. CDR3 amino acids: CSAAGDISTDTQYF. The CDR3 nucleotides are TGCAGCGCCGCAGGGGACATTAGCACAGATACGCAGTATTTT. The chain uses TRBV29-1 and TRBJ2-3, with TRBD1 as a possible D gene (6 bases). The germline CDR1 and CDR2 sequences are SQVTM and ANQGSEA. V was cut by 7 bases and J by 0 bases, with 14 bases left in between. This CDR3 is built from 14 residues.

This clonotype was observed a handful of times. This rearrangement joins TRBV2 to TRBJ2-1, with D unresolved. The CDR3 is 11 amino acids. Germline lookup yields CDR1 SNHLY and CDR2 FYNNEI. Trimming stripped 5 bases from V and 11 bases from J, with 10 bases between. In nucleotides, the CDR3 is TGTGCCAGCAGTATGACACCCAAGCAGTTCTTC. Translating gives CASSMTPKQFF.

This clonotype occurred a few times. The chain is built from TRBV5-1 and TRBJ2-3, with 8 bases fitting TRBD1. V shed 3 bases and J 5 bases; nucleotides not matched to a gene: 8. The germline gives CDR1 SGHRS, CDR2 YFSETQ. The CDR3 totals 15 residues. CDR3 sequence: CASSYKQGVIDTQYF. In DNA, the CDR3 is TGCGCCAGCAGCTATAAACAGGGGGTTATAGATACGCAGTATTTT. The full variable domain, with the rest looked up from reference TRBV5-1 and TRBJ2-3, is KAGVTQTPRYLIKTRGQQVTLSCSPISGHRSVSWYQQTPGQGLQFLFEYFSETQRNKGNFPGRFSGRQFSNSRSEMNVSTLELGDSALYLCASSYKQGVIDTQYFGPGTRLTVL.

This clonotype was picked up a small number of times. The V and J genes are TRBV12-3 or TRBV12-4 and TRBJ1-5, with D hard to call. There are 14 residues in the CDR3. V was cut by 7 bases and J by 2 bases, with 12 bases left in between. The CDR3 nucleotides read TGTGCCAGCACCACTCGGGGAGGCAATCAGCCCCAGCATTTT. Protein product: CASTTRGGNQPQHF.

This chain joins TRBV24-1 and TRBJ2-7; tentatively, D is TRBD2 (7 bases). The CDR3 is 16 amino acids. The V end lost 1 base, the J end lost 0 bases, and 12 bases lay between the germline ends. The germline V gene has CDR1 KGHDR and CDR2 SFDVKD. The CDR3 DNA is TGTGCCACCAGTGATTTCTGGCGGGGGCTCTCCTACGAGCAGTACTTC. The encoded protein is CATSDFWRGLSYEQYF.

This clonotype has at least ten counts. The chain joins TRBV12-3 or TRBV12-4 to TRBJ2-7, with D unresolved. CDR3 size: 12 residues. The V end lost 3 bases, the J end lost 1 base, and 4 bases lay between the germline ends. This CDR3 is CASSFESYEQYF. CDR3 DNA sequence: TGTGCCAGCAGTTTCGAATCCTACGAGCAGTACTTC.

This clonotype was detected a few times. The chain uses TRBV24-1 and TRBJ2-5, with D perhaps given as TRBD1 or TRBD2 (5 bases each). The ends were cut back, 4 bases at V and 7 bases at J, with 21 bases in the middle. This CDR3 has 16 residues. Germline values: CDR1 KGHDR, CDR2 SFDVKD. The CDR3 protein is CATSENLPGRVLTQYF. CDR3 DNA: TGTGCCACCAGTGAAAACCTCCCAGGGCGGGTTTTGACCCAGTACTTC.

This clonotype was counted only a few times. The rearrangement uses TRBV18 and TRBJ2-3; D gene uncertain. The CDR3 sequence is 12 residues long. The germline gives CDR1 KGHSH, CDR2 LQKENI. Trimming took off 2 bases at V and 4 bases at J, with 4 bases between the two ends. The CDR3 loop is CASSPIPDTQYF. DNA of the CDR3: TGTGCCAGCTCACCAATTCCAGATACGCAGTATTTT.

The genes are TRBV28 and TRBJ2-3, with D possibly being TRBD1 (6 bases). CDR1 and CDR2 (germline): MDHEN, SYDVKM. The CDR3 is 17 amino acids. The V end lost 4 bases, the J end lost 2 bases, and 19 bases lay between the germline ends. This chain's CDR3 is CASSSPSQDSFTDTQYF. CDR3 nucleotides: TGTGCCAGCAGTTCTCCATCTCAGGACAGTTTCACAGATACGCAGTATTTT.

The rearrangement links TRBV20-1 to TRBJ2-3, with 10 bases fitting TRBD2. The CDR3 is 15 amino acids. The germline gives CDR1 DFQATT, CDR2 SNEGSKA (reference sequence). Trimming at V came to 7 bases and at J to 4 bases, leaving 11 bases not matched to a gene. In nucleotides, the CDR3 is TGCAGTGGGGGGGCTAGCGGGAGTGTATCAGATACGCAGTATTTT. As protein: CSGGASGSVSDTQYF.

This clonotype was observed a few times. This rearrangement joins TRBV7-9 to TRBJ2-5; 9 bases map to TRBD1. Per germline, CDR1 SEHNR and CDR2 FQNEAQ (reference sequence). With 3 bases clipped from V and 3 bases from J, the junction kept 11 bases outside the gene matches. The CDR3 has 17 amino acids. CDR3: CASSFGTGRSSKETQYF. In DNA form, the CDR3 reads TGTGCCAGCAGCTTCGGGACAGGGAGGAGCAGTAAAGAGACCCAGTACTTC.

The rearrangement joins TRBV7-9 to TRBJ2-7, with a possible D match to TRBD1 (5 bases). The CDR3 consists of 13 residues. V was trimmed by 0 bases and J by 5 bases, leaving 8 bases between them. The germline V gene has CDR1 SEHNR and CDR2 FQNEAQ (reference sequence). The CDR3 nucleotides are TGTGCCAGCAGCTTAGCCAGGGCCCACGAGCAGTACTTC. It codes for CASSLARAHEQYF.

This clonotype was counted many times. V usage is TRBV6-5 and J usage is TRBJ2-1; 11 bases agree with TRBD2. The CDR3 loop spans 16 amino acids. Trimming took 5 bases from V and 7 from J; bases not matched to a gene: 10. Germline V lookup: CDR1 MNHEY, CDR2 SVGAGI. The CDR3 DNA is TGTGCCAGCAGTACGCTAGCGGGAGGAAAGTGGAATGAGCAGTTCTTC. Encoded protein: CASSTLAGGKWNEQFF.

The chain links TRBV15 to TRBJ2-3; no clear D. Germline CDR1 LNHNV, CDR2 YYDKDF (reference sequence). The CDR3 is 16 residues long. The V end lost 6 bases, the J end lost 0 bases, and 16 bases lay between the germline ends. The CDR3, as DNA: TGTGCCACCAGTTCAGGACGGTGGGGTAGCACAGATACGCAGTATTTT. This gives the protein CATSSGRWGSTDTQYF. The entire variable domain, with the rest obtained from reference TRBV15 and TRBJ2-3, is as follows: DAMVIQNPRYQVTQFGKPVTLSCSQTLNHNVMYWYQQKSSQAPKLLFHYYDKDFNNEADTPDNFQSRRPNTSFCFLDIRSPGLGDTAMYLCATSSGRWGSTDTQYFGPGTRLTVL.